The present T cell receptor beta chain was sequenced within a study of T cell clonality in common variable immunodeficiency (dated by TCRdb to about 2015). General study outcomes and caveats: Although equal DNA input was used, an average of roughly 85,000 unique sequences per sample was obtained for controls, compared with approximately 31,000 for CVID samples. It was noted by the authors that sequencing of the repertoires of T cell subpopulations would be needed to clarify the cause of the increased clonality in CVID. Healthy controls shared more TCRbeta clones with each other than CVID subjects shared among themselves (p < 0.0001). Increased TCRbeta clonality was found in CVID subjects compared with healthy controls (t-test p = 0.018), with the increase being most characteristic of about a third of subjects. Reportedly, TCRbeta sequences from CVID had fewer deletions and N-nucleotide insertions, and highly modified clones with 13 or more V deletions were absent from CVID. Differences among patients in the CVID cohort limited the correlations between repertoire features and clinical complications.

Most of the CVID patients and most of the healthy controls were of Caucasian heritage. Heparinized peripheral whole blood samples of about 5 to 8 ml were collected from each donor. Genomic DNA from adults with common variable immune deficiency (CVID) and from healthy adult controls was used to sequence TCRbeta CDR3 repertoires. The control group was made up of roughly 22 healthy adult volunteers (10 male and roughly twelve female) whose ages ranged from 23 to 66 years, with a mean age of around 30. Diluted blood was density-centrifuged over Hypaque 1077 or Ficoll-Paque to isolate peripheral blood mononuclear cells. Genomic DNA was obtained from unsorted mononuclear cells using either Qiagen column purification or a centrifugation-based method. About this clone: Its antigen is not yet known. The read is 3 residues too short to cover the CDR3 end, so that end is filled in from the germline J gene.

V loses 0 bases of germline sequence and J loses 4 bases, and the interval between the two ends is 10 bases. The CDR3 covers 15 residues, taking in both the cysteine and the phenylalanine. The DNA has 36 bases, all within the CDR3, and is read from base 1. CDR1 SEHNR and CDR2 FQNEAQ were looked up in the germline V gene (reference sequence). CVID samples and control samples contributed equivalent amounts of genomic DNA as sequencing input. For every sample, a 60 bp segment covering the rearranged TCRbeta CDR3 region was amplified and then sequenced. TCRbeta amplification used the immunoSEQ assay, a bias-corrected multiplex PCR with high-throughput sequencing. The authors processed their data as follows. Every unique nucleotide sequence was considered a clone and was annotated with V, D and J genes, copy number and frequency. Sequences were labeled productive if in frame, and non-productive if out of frame or containing stop codons. As previously described, clonality was computed from Shannon's entropy. The predicted amino acid sequences of productive clones were used to derive mean CDR3 Kyte-Doolittle hydropathy. The R hclust function was used to hierarchically cluster scaled V gene usage with Manhattan distance and complete linkage. Sharing of clones by CDR3 amino acid sequence was evaluated through resampling of 12 repertoires per group over 100 rounds. Repertoires were searched for approximately 77 published EBV-specific and nearly 250 published CMV-specific TCRbeta sequences. A couple of CVID samples that yielded fewer than 10,000 sequences were excluded from the analysis, so approximately 40 CVID repertoires were retained. The table comes from immuneACCESS by way of TCRdb, which keeps in-frame sequences with V and J called. Part of the clones is missing from these tables; in studies checked, under half for an unresolved V gene and the rest for unknown reasons. The DNA was the basis for D and trimming; V, J and clone size are from that table. The table records more than 30,000 clones for this sample, and not one of them appears only once. Of the sample, 3% is held by the ten largest clones.

Sequencing input: peripheral blood mononuclear cells. The TCR comes from a person aged 18 to 75 in good health. Recombination connected TRBV7-9 to TRBJ1-3; no D segment can be confidently identified. The CDR3 loop reads CASSLAQAIGNTIYF. The covered CDR3 bases are TGTGCCAGCAGCTTAGCGCAGGCCATCGGAAACACC.